This passage covers 3 T cell receptor beta chains from one sample sequenced in a study of OX40 agonist ivuxolimab in advanced cancers. Assay used: immunoSEQ multiplex PCR; TCRdb lists only in-frame clones, some missing. The sample lists about 78,000 clones; 70% to 85% were seen once. The sample here was CD4+ or CD8+ T cells sorted from blood, taken in a trial of the OX40 agonist ivuxolimab. These receptor sequences come from an adult with an advanced solid tumor such as melanoma, head and neck, liver or kidney cancer.

The V gene is TRBV28, the J gene TRBJ1-4; the match to TRBD1 covers 9 bases. The CDR3 length is 15 residues. The germline CDR1 and CDR2 sequences are MDHEN and SYDVKM. The junction had 7 bases not matched to a gene; V was cut back by 6 bases and J by 5 bases. The CDR3 region is CASSTTGTGNEKLFF. DNA for the CDR3: TGTGCCAGCAGCACGACCGGGACAGGGAATGAAAAACTGTTTTTT.

A few counts support this clone. The J gene is TRBJ2-4, the V gene TRBV14; D is ambiguous. Germline-derived CDR1 and CDR2 are SGHDN and FVKESK. This CDR3 region has 14 residues. Between the trimmed V and J ends, which lost 1 base and 3 bases, there was a span of 7 bases. CDR3 DNA sequence: TGTGCCAGCAGCCAAGGAAATTACAAAAACATTCAGTACTTC. It is translated as CASSQGNYKNIQYF.

The chain has TRBV5-1 and TRBJ1-1, with TRBD1 matching over 7 bases. Germline V gene sequence: CDR1 SGHRS, CDR2 YFSETQ. The CDR3 contains 15 residues. J lost 0 bases, V lost 0 bases, and 2 bases had no gene match. The CDR3 loop is CASSLADRLNTEAFF. CDR3 nucleotides: TGCGCCAGCAGCTTGGCGGACAGGCTGAACACTGAAGCTTTCTTT.